This record looks at one T cell receptor (beta chain) sequence and its context. What it binds is not known. This sample stems from a study of somatic mutations in cytotoxic T cells in rheumatoid arthritis. Notes on the study in general: Increasing age coincided with elevated CD8+ clonality among rheumatoid arthritis patients, though not among healthy controls. There was no knowledge of the antigen targets of the expanded CD8+ clones.

Assay used: immunoSEQ multiplex PCR; TCRdb lists only in-frame clones, some missing. The sample lists around 16,000 clones, 82% occurring once. V was shortened by 5 bases and J by 4 bases, with 15 bases between the two germline ends. CDR1 is MNHEY, CDR2 SMNVEV, per germline (reference sequence). This CDR3 is 15 amino acids long. The receptor was isolated from a woman aged 45-59 years with rheumatoid arthritis. This chain uses TRBV27 with TRBJ1-3; possible D gene TRBD1, 5 bases. Input material: CD8+ T cells sorted from blood. CDR3 amino acids: CASSNTGTLGNTIYF. In nucleotides, the CDR3 is TGTGCCAGCAGTAACACCGGGACCTTAGGAAACACCATATATTTT.